This T cell receptor beta chain appears in the sequencing data of a study of cytomegalovirus exposure and HLA in healthy donors. Vbeta (60) and Jbeta (13) primers were used in the PCR. The table came from immunoSEQ multiplex PCR; TCRdb's copy has only in-frame clones and leaves some out. Of 150,000 to 200,000 clones in the sample, under 90% are singletons; the top ten hold more than 1.5%. Trimming shortened V by 6 bases and J by 4 bases, and 13 bases separated the two germline ends. Germline values: CDR1 MDHEN, CDR2 SYDVKM. CDR3 size: 14 residues. The chain joins TRBV28 to TRBJ1-5; D remains unclear. Sequenced material: PBMCs. The TCR originated in a man between 18 and 35 years old in good health and CMV-seronegative. CDR3 sequence reads: CASRGGGWNQPQHF. The CDR3 DNA reads as TGTGCCAGCAGGGGAGGAGGGTGGAATCAGCCCCAGCATTTT.